One and the same sample provided the 27 T cell receptor beta chains below, sequenced in a study of cytomegalovirus exposure and HLA in healthy donors. The primer mix had 60 Vbeta and 13 Jbeta primers. Method: immunoSEQ multiplex PCR; TCRdb's copy keeps in-frame clones and lacks some. The sample includes 150,000 to 200,000 clones. Input material: PBMCs. Receptor source: a man aged 30 to 39 in good health and CMV-seronegative.

J is TRBJ1-3 and V is TRBV18; 8 bases map to TRBD1. V was pared by 5 bases and J by 3 bases, with 3 bases of the junction left unmatched. Germline lookup yields CDR1 KGHSH and CDR2 LQKENI. CDR3 length: 14 residues. The CDR3 loop reads CASSSTGDGNTIYF. The CDR3 DNA reads TGTGCCAGCTCATCGACAGGGGATGGAAACACCATATATTTT.

This chain uses TRBV30 with TRBJ2-3; D gene unclear. V was pared by 0 bases and J by 4 bases, with 8 bases between. The germline CDR1 and CDR2 sequences are GTSNPN and SVGIG (reference sequence). This CDR3 contains 13 residues. Here the CDR3 DNA reads TGTGCCTGGAGTGTTGGCCAGGCAGATACGCAGTATTTT. It specifies CAWSVGQADTQYF.

The CDR3 loop reads CASSLKASGPTDTQYF. The CDR3 DNA reads as TGTGCCAGCAGCTTGAAGGCTAGCGGACCCACAGATACGCAGTATTTT. The chain recombines TRBV5-4 with TRBJ2-3; 7 positions agree with TRBD2. Losses at the gene ends were 1 base for V and 2 bases for J; bases not matched to a gene: 7. This CDR3 comprises 16 residues. In germline, CDR1 is SGHNT, CDR2 YYREEE (reference sequence).

The chain is built from TRBV7-9 and TRBJ2-3, with TRBD2 as a possible D gene (5 bases). Trimming pared 5 bases from V and 4 bases from J, leaving 10 bases between. Per germline, CDR1 SEHNR and CDR2 FQNEAQ (reference sequence). The CDR3 spans 13 residues. For the CDR3, the DNA is TGTGCCAGCAGCCTCGAGGGTTCAGATACGCAGTATTTT. Its protein is CASSLEGSDTQYF.

This rearrangement joins TRBV11-2 to TRBJ2-7; weak D call: TRBD2 (6 bases). Germline V gives CDR1 SGHAT, CDR2 FQNNGV. Deletions cut 3 bases from V and 7 bases from J, with 10 bases between. The CDR3 covers 12 residues. Here the CDR3 reads CASSFDGGEQYF. The CDR3 DNA reads TGTGCCAGCAGCTTCGACGGGGGTGAGCAGTACTTC.

This chain uses TRBV30 with TRBJ1-2; TRBD1 agrees at 10 bases. Losses at the gene ends were 0 bases for V and 8 bases for J; bases not matched to a gene: 6. This CDR3 comprises 14 residues. Germline CDR1 GTSNPN, CDR2 SVGIG (reference sequence). For the CDR3, the DNA is TGTGCCTGGAGTGTACGGACAGGGGGAAGAGGCTACACCTTC. Its translation is CAWSVRTGGRGYTF.

The chain links TRBV2 to TRBJ2-2; D unresolved. The V and J ends lost 4 bases and 2 bases respectively, with 14 bases between them. Germline CDR1 and CDR2: SNHLY and FYNNEI. The CDR3 is 16 residues long. CDR3 DNA: TGTGCCAGCAGTGTTAGACACGTTACCAACACCGGGGAGCTGTTTTTT. Residues: CASSVRHVTNTGELFF.

The chain uses TRBV11-3 and TRBJ2-6; 7 bases are a match to TRBD1. V lost 5 bases and J lost 2; bases outside the gene matches: 3. CDR1 is SGHNT and CDR2 is YENEEA in the germline V gene. CDR3 length: 15 residues. Here the CDR3 reads CASSHQGAGANVLTF. The CDR3 nucleotides are TGTGCCAGCAGCCATCAGGGGGCTGGGGCCAACGTCCTGACTTTC.

V is TRBV5-1 and J is TRBJ1-2, with 10 positions matching TRBD1. Germline assignment: CDR1 SGHRS and CDR2 YFSETQ. The CDR3 consists of 16 residues. V shed 0 bases and J 4 bases; nucleotides not matched to a gene: 6. The DNA of the CDR3 is TGCGCCAGCAGCTTGGAGACAGGGGGCGCGTTCTATGGCTACACCTTC. Translation gives CASSLETGGAFYGYTF.

The chain links TRBV10-3 to TRBJ1-5, with 7 bases identical to TRBD1. The CDR3 spans 14 residues. Germline lookup yields CDR1 ENHRY and CDR2 SYGVKD. Germline trimming cut 4 bases from V and 3 bases from J; bases unmatched to any gene: 3. The DNA for the CDR3 is TGTGCCATCAGTGGGACAGGCCCCAATCAGCCCCAGCATTTT. Protein product: CAISGTGPNQPQHF.

J is TRBJ2-7 and V is TRBV4-1; TRBD2 matches 7 bases. V gave up 2 bases and J gave up 5 bases; unmatched junction bases: 15. The CDR3 has 17 amino acids. Germline values: CDR1 MGHRA, CDR2 YSYEKL. In DNA form, the CDR3 reads TGCGCCAGCAGCCAACCGAACGTAAGAGGGAGGGTGAACGAGCAGTACTTC. It specifies CASSQPNVRGRVNEQYF.

The chain joins TRBV9 to TRBJ2-5; a weak D match, TRBD1 (5 bases). Germline V gives CDR1 SGDLS, CDR2 YYNGEE. CDR3 length: 16 amino acids. The V end lost 0 bases, the J end lost 5 bases, and 17 bases lay between the germline ends. DNA of the CDR3: TGTGCCAGCAGCGTAGGCGGACAAGCCTTCCAGGAGACCCAGTACTTC. Its protein product is CASSVGGQAFQETQYF.

This chain uses TRBV6-5 with TRBJ2-2; no firm D call. CDR3 length: 11 amino acids. The germline CDR1 and CDR2 sequences are MNHEY and SVGAGI. Trimming shortened V by 3 bases and J by 7 bases, and 3 bases separated the two germline ends. The CDR3 sequence is CASSYIGELFF. CDR3 in DNA: TGTGCCAGCAGTTATATCGGGGAGCTGTTTTTT.

The V and J genes are TRBV6-1 and TRBJ2-6; 7 bases map to TRBD2. The germline V gene encodes CDR1 MNHNS and CDR2 SASEGT. Unmatched junction bases numbered 7, after V lost 7 bases and J lost 4 bases. The CDR3 contains 15 residues. DNA of the CDR3: TGTGCCAGCAATTCCCCAGCGGGGGGGGCCAACGTCCTGACTTTC. Encoded protein: CASNSPAGGANVLTF.

The chain employs TRBV5-1 and TRBJ2-3; D remains ambiguous. This CDR3 is 15 amino acids long. The V end lost 0 bases, the J end lost 5 bases, and 13 bases lay between the germline ends. Germline V gives CDR1 SGHRS, CDR2 YFSETQ. CDR3 coding DNA: TGCGCCAGCAGCTTGGGGTCTTCCCCCAGAGATACGCAGTATTTT. Translating gives CASSLGSSPRDTQYF.

V usage is TRBV11-2 and J usage is TRBJ2-7; TRBD1 agrees at 8 bases. V lost 7 bases to trimming and J lost 3 bases; unmatched junction nucleotides: 11. The CDR3 covers 15 residues. Germline V lookup: CDR1 SGHAT, CDR2 FQNNGV. The CDR3 is CASTRGGQGVYEQYF. In DNA, the CDR3 is TGTGCCAGCACCCGCGGCGGACAGGGAGTCTACGAGCAGTACTTC. The whole variable domain, filled in from reference TRBV11-2 and TRBJ2-7, reads EAGVAQSPRYKIIEKRQSVAFWCNPISGHATLYWYQQILGQGPKLLIQFQNNGVVDDSQLPKDRFSAERLKGVDSTLKIQPAKLEDSAVYLCASTRGGQGVYEQYFGPGTRLTVT.

The rearrangement joins TRBV5-1 to TRBJ2-3; D possibly corresponds to TRBD1 (6 bases). Germline CDR1 SGHRS, CDR2 YFSETQ. This CDR3 region has 15 residues. With 2 bases removed from V and 3 bases from J, the gap between germline ends came to 13 bases. The DNA of the CDR3 is TGCGCCAGCAGCTTTCAACAGGGAAGGACAGATACGCAGTATTTT. Amino acid sequence: CASSFQQGRTDTQYF.

V and J are TRBV19 and TRBJ1-5, with D unclear. Per the germline V gene, CDR1 is LNHDA and CDR2 is SQIVND (reference sequence). The CDR3 spans 19 residues. Trimming removed 0 bases from V and 2 bases from J, with 20 bases in between. The CDR3 is CASSIDSRHLSGRNQPQHF. CDR3 DNA: TGTGCCAGTAGTATAGATTCGAGACACCTAAGCGGACGCAATCAGCCCCAGCATTTT.

V is TRBV6-6 and J is TRBJ1-5; D gene unclear. CDR3 length: 13 residues. Germline V lookup: CDR1 MNHNY, CDR2 SVGAGI (reference sequence). V lost 0 bases to trimming and J lost 6 bases, with 6 bases between them. For the CDR3, the DNA is TGTGCCAGCAGTTACTCGAGAGGTCAGCCCCAGCATTTT. It specifies CASSYSRGQPQHF.

The gene calls are TRBV7-9 and TRBJ2-5; D perhaps matches TRBD1 (5 bases). Germline assignment: CDR1 SEHNR and CDR2 FQNEAQ (reference sequence). This CDR3 has 15 residues. V lost 5 bases to trimming and J lost 4 bases, with 17 bases between them. CDR3 protein: CASSPHRVGVETQYF. The CDR3 DNA reads TGTGCCAGCAGCCCCCACCGGGTAGGGGTAGAGACCCAGTACTTC.

The chain carries TRBV7-8 and TRBJ1-5, with D unclear. CDR1 is SGHVS and CDR2 is FQNEAQ in the germline V gene. Trimming cost V 5 bases and J 6 bases, with 20 bases left between them. This CDR3 is 16 amino acids long. CDR3 in amino acids: CASSPLAIAKSQPQHF. The CDR3 bases are TGTGCCAGCAGCCCCCTAGCGATAGCCAAAAGTCAGCCCCAGCATTTT.

This chain links TRBV5-4 with TRBJ1-3; perhaps TRBD1 as D (6 bases). Germline V CDR1 and CDR2: SGHNT, YYREEE (reference sequence). This CDR3 has 15 residues. Trimming removed 3 bases at V and 4 bases at J, with 14 bases between. CDR3 bases: TGTGCCAGCAGCTCAAGGACAGATCTGGGAAACACCATATATTTT. It is translated as CASSSRTDLGNTIYF.

The chain links TRBV7-2 to TRBJ1-5; 7 positions match TRBD1. Germline CDR1 reads SGHTA; CDR2 reads FQGNSA. CDR3 length: 14 amino acids. The J segment lost 9 bases and the V segment lost 5 bases, leaving 10 bases of the junction unmatched. The CDR3 protein is CASSPGDSWGPQHF. CDR3 DNA: TGTGCCAGCAGCCCAGGGGACAGTTGGGGGCCCCAGCATTTT.

The chain uses TRBV18 and TRBJ2-6; possible D gene TRBD1, 6 bases. V lost 0 bases and J 3 bases, leaving 12 bases between the germline ends. The V gene's germline CDR1 is KGHSH and CDR2 LQKENI. The CDR3 totals 17 residues. CDR3 sequence reads: CASSPPQGISGANVLTF. DNA for the CDR3: TGTGCCAGCTCACCACCGCAGGGGATCAGTGGGGCCAACGTCCTGACTTTC.

J is TRBJ2-1 and V is TRBV6-4, with 13 bases fitting TRBD2. The CDR3 runs to 15 residues. The germline V gene has CDR1 MRHNA and CDR2 SNTAGT. The J segment lost 4 bases and the V segment lost 4 bases, leaving 1 base of the junction unmatched. The CDR3 DNA reads TGTGCCAGCAGTGGGACTAGCGGGGGTTACAATGAGCAGTTCTTC. Its protein product is CASSGTSGGYNEQFF.

V and J are TRBV15 and TRBJ2-4; TRBD2 aligns across 11 bases. CDR1 and CDR2 from the germline V gene are LNHNV and YYDKDF (reference sequence). V was pared by 3 bases and J by 4 bases, with 8 bases of the junction left unmatched. The CDR3 contains 17 residues. The CDR3 DNA reads as TGTGCCACCAGCAGTCCGGGACTAGCGGTAATTAAAAACATTCAGTACTTC. Amino acid sequence: CATSSPGLAVIKNIQYF.

This chain links TRBV9 with TRBJ2-7; D gene ambiguous. The germline gives CDR1 SGDLS, CDR2 YYNGEE. Trimming took 3 bases from V and 6 from J, leaving 7 bases between them. The CDR3 length is 11 residues. The CDR3 DNA is TGTGCCAGCAGCGAACAGTGCGAGCAGTACTTC. It is translated as CASSEQCEQYF.